A single TCR beta chain is shown here with its context. The specificity of this receptor is unknown. Per-nucleotide qualities are absent, and no much larger clonotype sits a single base away. This entry belongs to a study of cytomegalovirus exposure and HLA in healthy donors (dated by TCRdb to about 2017). Study-wide context: An earlier analysis of approximately 640 of the donors reported roughly 300 Gb of sequence data and 100 million to 130 million unique TCR beta sequences from about 179 million T cells. Approximately 300 gigabases of sequencing data and 70 million to 100 million unique TCR sequences were included in an early release covering under 650 HLA-typed donors. Among the roughly 410 genotyped donors, roughly 80% belonged to the genetic ancestry cluster associated with self-reported Caucasian donors. The study aimed to test whether cataloging public T cell receptors could reveal signatures of past pathogen exposure. The study used immunosequencing to profile the T cell repertoires of approximately 630 subjects and linked those repertoires to cytomegalovirus serostatus. Besides the first cohort of about 730 subjects, a separate validation cohort made up of 120 different subjects was used. High-throughput TCR immunosequencing, statistical association of individual TCRs with disease status, and machine learning were combined to predict cytomegalovirus infection status. To study patterns of TCR occurrence, a later analysis re-analyzed previously published TCR beta repertoires from 600 to 750 donors and added high-resolution HLA genotyping. Rather than using new phenotypic data, the later analysis identified candidate immune exposures from TCR beta sequences and from how often those sequences occurred across donors. An earlier analysis of several hundred of the donors applied high-throughput TCR beta sequencing to assess whether each TCR beta V gene segment acted as functional or pseudogenic. Donor age, sex, ethnicity and CMV serostatus were collected together with the repertoire data. A later genetic analysis used genome-wide SNP genotypes for about three fifths of the 666 donors, treating that subset as a discovery cohort. Every discovery cohort repertoire had been produced on one sequencing platform. HLA typing included class I and class II loci at four-digit resolution. Typing coverage differed by locus: A, B, C, DRB1 and DQB1 were typed in roughly 629-640 donors, DQA1 in 522, DPA1 in approximately 600, and DPB1 in 472. Five DR-DQ haplotypes were treated as single units for association and clustering because of strong linkage in the cohort. Across 300 to 400 genotyped donors of the cohort, an average of approximately 200,000 unique TCR beta nucleotide sequences per donor were sequenced, and approximately 19% of those sequences were non-productive.

The CDR3, from cysteine to phenylalanine, totals 17 residues. The sequence is cut down to CDR3 DNA, 51 bases in frame from base 1. Via the germline V gene, CDR1 is SGHTA and CDR2 FQGNSA. At the junction V is shortened by 1 base and J by 0 bases; bases outside the gene matches: 5. The cohort consisted of 670 or so healthy bone marrow donors. All cohort members were sampled while nominally healthy, although unrecorded immune exposures were likely present. The donor was CMV seronegative and was included in the group of hundreds of seronegative cohort members. Each donor provided a peripheral blood sample, and peripheral blood mononuclear cells were used for TCR beta sequencing. The Qiagen DNeasy Blood Extraction Kit was used to extract genomic DNA from the blood cell samples. The method was the immunoSEQ multiplex PCR assay. For the multiplex PCR, a mixture combining 60 forward primers for TCR Vbeta segments and 13 reverse primers for TCR Jbeta segments was used. Amplification of the CDR3 region of rearranged TCR beta genes was performed with a multiplex PCR assay on genomic DNA. The amplified TCR beta libraries were sequenced on the Illumina HiSeq System as 87-base-pair reads. The study's processing was this. A later analysis counted approximately 76 million unique TCR beta chains across the 700 or so repertoires, and some 11 million of these chains were shared by at least two donors. Raw reads were error-corrected and collapsed into unique sequences by a nearest-neighbor algorithm in which closely related sequences were merged to remove PCR and sequencing errors. V, D and J gene segments were assigned by aligning CDR3 sequences to IMGT reference sequences. For a sequence to be retained, a match of at least six nucleotides was required to both a V gene segment and a J gene segment. Rearrangements were called productive when the CDR3 lacked stop codons and stayed in frame with V and J; all others were non-productive. Following IMGT convention, CDR3 was defined as the stretch from the second conserved V-encoded cysteine up to the conserved J-encoded phenylalanine. Sequences without an unambiguous match to a single V gene segment were excluded from the earlier analysis of 500 to 700 of the donors. An earlier analysis of a few hundred of the donors called V segments functional above 56.7% productive rearrangements and segregating when the between-donor standard deviation exceeded 5%. A statistical classification framework was built for diagnosing cytomegalovirus status from the catalog of TCR beta chain sequences. In a later analysis, TCR nucleotide sequences were compared against IMGT/GENE-DB human TR gene sequences so that V and J genes could be assigned. In a later analysis, CDR3 sequences and most-parsimonious VDJ recombination scenarios were assigned using the TCRdist pipeline. In a later analysis, every TCR beta chain was defined by the combination of its CDR3 amino acid sequence and its V-gene family, and reads without a unique V-gene family were dropped. In a later analysis, several hundred highly shared, low-generation-probability nucleotide sequences were removed to address suspected cross-contamination and a sequencing artifact. For each public chain, a later analysis derived a clonal expansion index from normalized ranks of inferred template counts within each repertoire. Generation probabilities in a later analysis came from a VDJ recombination model fitted to out-of-frame rearrangements, and those results were checked against IGoR. A later analysis scored TCR-TCR, TCR-HLA and TCR-CMV co-occurrence with hypergeometric tests, applying a repertoire-size bias correction to TCR pairs. A later analysis estimated false discovery rates by permuting HLA or CMV assignments 20 times. A later analysis grouped co-occurring TCRs with DBSCAN, adding TCRdist sequence similarity when clustering within HLA-allele-positive subsets. Co-occurrence clustering excluded repertoires with fewer than 30,000 or more than 120,000 public chains, plus five with anomalous nucleotide sharing. The table was pulled from immuneACCESS by TCRdb, which kept in-frame rearrangements only. Such tables lose some clones; where checked, under half of the loss comes from unresolved V genes, and the rest has no known cause. The V and J calls and clone size come from that table; D and trimming were worked out from the DNA. The table for this sample lists 110,000 to 150,000 clones; 60% to 80% of them were counted only once. The ten largest clones represent about 3.7% of the sample.

On the study overall, not on this receptor specifically: V-gene and J-gene trimming of TCR beta chains was associated with a missense DCLRE1C variant in a later genetic analysis, and the association was replicated in an independent cohort. This cohort had only TCR beta chains sequenced, and the lack of alpha or paired-chain data limited which features could be detected. At a false discovery rate of 0.05, a later analysis linked 16,000 or so TCR beta sequences to specific HLA alleles. Correlated functional status among segregating V segments might be attributable to linkage disequilibrium, but an unknown experimental factor could not be ruled out. Broadly in line with IMGT annotations, most TCR beta V segments showed up in productive rearrangements about 87% or about 30% of the time in an earlier analysis of roughly 590 of the donors. A group of highly shared sequence variants was considered likely to be a technical artifact of the sequencing pipeline. Most CMV-associated TCR beta chains appeared to be HLA-restricted in a later analysis, and the HLA associations seemed to be driven largely by CMV exposure. The study listed approximately 160 TCR beta chains as associated with cytomegalovirus. In vitro tests confirmed that a few of the cytomegalovirus-associated TCR beta chains recognize cytomegalovirus antigens. Because counts were too low, about 18 rarely observed V segments, including chromosome 9 orphons, were left out of the earlier analysis of some 600 of the donors. The 87-base-pair reads could not distinguish some IMGT-functional V segments, including TRBV6-2 and TRBV6-3, so those segments were excluded. HLA typing was unavailable for some donors at each locus, so association tests used only the typed subset. A later genetic analysis reported fewer N-insertions in productive TCRs among donors in an Asian-associated ancestry cluster than the 666-donor mean. A further reported finding was that TCR beta sequences accurately predicted the HLA-A and HLA-B alleles for most subjects in the first cohort. When HLA alleles, especially DR and DQ, strongly co-occurred, attributing TCR associations to individual alleles was difficult. Across donors, most TCR sequences were observed very rarely, whereas some public TCRs were present in many individuals. Cytomegalovirus status was reported to be diagnosed by the classifier with high specificity and sensitivity in both the original and validation cohorts. In a later analysis, HLA-associated TCR beta chains showed more clonal expansion and lower generation probabilities than non-associated chains that were equally common. Several of the top co-occurrence clusters appeared to be linked to parvovirus B19, influenza, CMV and Epstein-Barr virus, according to a later analysis. The only immune exposure information available for the cohort was CMV serostatus. In a later analysis, the rate of TCR association differed among HLA loci, with DRB1 alleles having the most associated TCRs and HLA-C alleles having the fewest. Roughly uniform sequencing depth across donors was assumed in presence/absence analyses, although this assumption may not hold. It was suggested by the authors that the approach could potentially be generalized to other disease states and immunological phenotypes.

This receptor chain uses TRBV7-2 and TRBJ1-2; 10 central bases correspond to TRBD1. This clonotype was sampled from a male donor in good health and CMV-seronegative. Sequencing input: PBMCs. The CDR3 region: CASSLVGTGASNYGYTF. The DNA reads TGTGCCAGCAGCTTAGTCGGGACAGGGGCTTCTAACTATGGCTACACCTTC.